The next 26 T cell receptor beta chains were all read from a single sample in a study of tissue T cells after allogeneic stem cell transplantation. Libraries were prepared by immunoSEQ multiplex PCR; TCRdb keeps only in-frame clonotypes and omits some of them. The table records some 5,000 clones, just over 50% of them present only once. As for time point: mouse harvest day 7 after allogeneic transplant. Mouse grafts combined 10^7 T-cell-depleted bone marrow cells with 10^6 splenic CD5+ T cells. Sequencing was done on a sample of gut tissue. These TCRs come from a female BALB/c mouse given C57BL/6 T cells with graft-versus-host disease after an allogeneic hematopoietic cell transplant.

Worth noting for this clone: The gene symbols are mouse symbols. The read is 1 residue too short to cover the CDR3 end, so that end is filled in from the germline J gene. The chain combines TRBV16 with TRBJ2-7; no clear D gene. This CDR3 region has 12 residues. Germline CDR1 reads SGHSA; CDR2 reads FRNQAP. Between the trimmed V and J ends, which lost 5 bases and 5 bases, there was a span of 10 bases. CDR3 sequence reads: CASSPGGNEQYF. The covered CDR3 bases are TGTGCAAGCAGCCCGGGCGGGAATGAACAGTAC.

Turning to this clone: The genes and germline here are from mouse. Read data end 1 residue before the CDR3 end; the end is taken from the germline J gene. V usage is TRBV13-1 and J usage is TRBJ2-7; D ambiguous. Trimming took 4 bases from V and 0 from J, leaving 8 bases between them. The CDR3 has 13 amino acids. Germline loops: CDR1 NSHNY, CDR2 SYGAGN. The covered CDR3 bases are TGTGCCAGCAGTCCGGCAGTCTCCTATGAACAGTAC. It is translated as CASSPAVSYEQY. The entire CDR3 sequence reads CASSPAVSYEQYF.

As regards this clone: All gene names here are mouse names. Read sequence stops 1 residue before the CDR3 end, and the germline J gene provides the missing end. The chain employs TRBV26 and TRBJ2-5; D gene ambiguous. The germline V gene encodes CDR1 KGHPV and CDR2 FQNQEV (reference sequence). This CDR3 has 13 amino acids. Trimming cost V 6 bases and J 0 bases, with 7 bases left between them. The CDR3 loop is CASSSVNQDTQYF. CDR3 bases read: TGTGCCAGCAGCTCAGTTAACCAAGACACCCAGTAC.

Worth noting for this clone: The genes are named according to mouse. The CDR3 end is not reached by the read, which stops 1 residue before it; the germline J gene fills it in. This sequence joins TRBV13-2 and TRBJ1-2; tentative D call: TRBD1 (6 bases). The V end lost 0 bases, the J end lost 3 bases, and 9 bases lay between the germline ends. The V gene's germline CDR1 is NNHNN and CDR2 SYGAGS (reference sequence). The CDR3 is 14 amino acids. CDR3 sequence reads: CASGDEGGDSDYTF. The sequenced CDR3 bases are TGTGCCAGCGGTGATGAGGGGGGAGACTCCGACTACACC.

As concerns this clone: Here the gene names and germline are mouse. The read is 1 residue too short to cover the CDR3 end, so that end is filled in from the germline J gene. V gene TRBV3 combines with J gene TRBJ2-4; no clear D. Trimming stripped 3 bases from V and 4 bases from J, with 8 bases between. Germline lookup yields CDR1 SNHLY and CDR2 FYNGKV (reference sequence). CDR3 length equals 13 residues. The CDR3 region is CASSLGSKNTLYF. The part of the CDR3 DNA that was read is TGTGCCAGCAGCTTGGGCAGCAAAAACACCTTGTAC.

With respect to this clone: The gene names here belong to mouse. The read ends 1 residue before the CDR3 terminus; that terminus is restored from the germline J gene. The V call is TRBV20, the J call TRBJ2-3; no reliable D call. Trimming removed 0 bases at V and 5 bases at J, with 3 bases between. Per germline, CDR1 GFQATS and CDR2 STVNSAI. This CDR3 spans 11 amino acids. CDR3 DNA (partial): TGTGGTGCTAGGGACAAAGAAACGCTGTAT. Its protein product is CGARDKETLY. The full-length CDR3 reads as CGARDKETLYF.

As concerns this clone: The gene names here belong to mouse. The read comes to an end 1 residue before the CDR3 does, leaving the germline J gene to fill in the end. The chain carries TRBV26 and TRBJ2-5, with a weak D call TRBD1 (6 bases). The CDR3 covers 13 residues. V was pared by 7 bases and J by 0 bases, with 8 bases between. Germline lookup yields CDR1 KGHPV and CDR2 FQNQEV (reference sequence). CDR3 amino acids: CASNQGNQDTQYF. Incomplete CDR3 DNA: TGTGCCAGCAATCAGGGGAACCAAGACACCCAGTAC.

A note on this clone: Gene names and germline match the mouse. The CDR3 end falls 1 residue outside the read, so it is completed with the germline J gene. The rearrangement uses TRBV15 and TRBJ1-6, with a weak D call TRBD1 (6 bases). TRBJ1-6 belongs to the ORF category, with a function that is uncertain. This CDR3 is 16 amino acids long. Per germline, CDR1 SGHND and CDR2 FRSKSL. V was clipped by 6 bases and J by 0 bases, with 12 bases between them. The CDR3 bases that were read are TGTGCCAGCAGGACCAGGACAGTTTCCTATAATTCGCCCCTCTAC. The encoded protein is CASRTRTVSYNSPLY. Given in full, the CDR3 is CASRTRTVSYNSPLYF.

Of note for this clone: Gene names follow the mouse nomenclature. The missing CDR3 end, 1 residue past where the read stops, is filled in from the germline J gene. The chain uses TRBV16 and TRBJ2-7; 7 nucleotides agree with TRBD2. Germline lookup yields CDR1 SGHSA and CDR2 FRNQAP. This CDR3 has 13 amino acids. The V gene end was trimmed by 3 bases and the J gene end by 3 bases; junction bases not matched to a gene: 2. The chain's CDR3 is CASSLTGYYEQYF. The CDR3 bases that were read are TGTGCAAGCAGCTTGACTGGGTACTATGAACAGTAC.

With regard to this clone: These gene names are mouse names. With the read ending 1 residue before the CDR3 end, the germline J gene is used to fill in that end. V is TRBV26 and J is TRBJ1-2, with D perhaps matching TRBD1 (5 bases). Germline lookup yields CDR1 KGHPV and CDR2 FQNQEV (reference sequence). Trimming stripped 1 base from V and 0 bases from J, with 9 bases between. The CDR3 extends over 15 amino acids. The chain's CDR3 is CASSLWGSANSDYTF. CDR3 bases read: TGTGCCAGCAGTCTGTGGGGGAGTGCAAACTCCGACTACACC.

A word on this clone: Gene and germline names: mouse. The read gets to within 1 residue of the CDR3 end, and the germline J gene fills in the rest. V usage is TRBV5 and J usage is TRBJ2-5; D ambiguous. The CDR3 has 13 residues. Germline V gives CDR1 LGHNA, CDR2 YNLKQL (reference sequence). With 1 base removed from V and 2 bases from J, the gap between germline ends came to 4 bases. CDR3 sequence: CASSQGGQDTQYF. Partial CDR3 DNA: TGTGCCAGCAGCCAAGGGGGCCAAGACACCCAGTAC.

Notes on this clone: Gene labels here are mouse ones. The read halts 1 residue ahead of the CDR3 end, with the missing end drawn from the germline J gene. The J gene is TRBJ2-5, the V gene TRBV13-2; D is uncertain. The CDR3 consists of 14 residues. The V and J ends lost 2 bases and 0 bases respectively, with 7 bases between them. CDR1 is NNHNN and CDR2 is SYGAGS in the germline V gene (reference sequence). The CDR3 DNA, read in part, is TGTGCCAGCGGTGAAACACTTAACCAAGACACCCAGTAC. It codes for CASGETLNQDTQY. In full, the CDR3 is CASGETLNQDTQYF.

This clone is labeled as medium-sized. Germline and genes here are mouse. The read comes to an end 1 residue before the CDR3 does, leaving the germline J gene to fill in the end. This chain uses TRBV23 with TRBJ2-7; TRBD2 is the table's D call and was not checked against the DNA. Looked up from germline, CDR1 is KGHTA and CDR2 is FQNQQP. The CDR3 totals 13 residues. The CDR3 bases that were read are TGCTCCAGCAGTCAAAGACTGCCCTATGAACAGTAC. This codes for CSSSQRLPYEQY. From start to end, the CDR3 is CSSSQRLPYEQYF.

Points on this clone: Genes and germline come from the mouse. The observed sequence ends 1 residue before the CDR3 terminus, with the missing tail filled in from the germline J gene. This sequence joins TRBV16 and TRBJ2-1; 11 bases map to TRBD2. The germline gives CDR1 SGHSA, CDR2 FRNQAP. This CDR3 spans 14 amino acids. Trimming cost V 5 bases and J 7 bases; bases outside gene matches: 4. CDR3 loop: CASSTGGAGAEQFF. CDR3 DNA (partial): TGTGCAAGCAGCACTGGGGGGGCGGGAGCTGAGCAGTTC.

This clone has only a few counts. Mouse names are used for the genes. The CDR3 end falls 1 residue outside the read, so it is completed with the germline J gene. The V call is TRBV15, the J call TRBJ2-7; 7 nucleotides agree with TRBD1. V gave up 5 bases and J gave up 7 bases; unmatched junction bases: 2. This CDR3 region has 11 residues. Germline CDR1 SGHND, CDR2 FRSKSL. This CDR3 is CASSLDREQYF. Partial CDR3 DNA: TGTGCCAGCAGTCTGGACAGGGAACAGTAC.

In regard to this clone: Gene names and germline match the mouse. The CDR3 end lies 1 residue beyond the end of the read and is filled in from the germline J gene. The sample contains more than one DNA sequence encoding this CDR3. The chain is built from TRBV26 and TRBJ1-1; D is perhaps TRBD1 (6 bases). The CDR3 length is 13 residues. Germline CDR1 and CDR2: KGHPV and FQNQEV (reference sequence). V lost 4 bases and J 1 base, leaving 7 bases between the germline ends. CDR3 bases read: TGTGCCAGCAGTCCGGGACAAAACACAGAAGTCTTC. Residues: CASSPGQNTEVF. The whole CDR3 is CASSPGQNTEVFF.

Only a few counts were recorded for this clone. Mouse gene names apply. The CDR3 end falls 1 residue outside the read, so it is completed with the germline J gene. The chain employs TRBV3 and TRBJ1-1; D unresolved. The CDR3 is 12 residues long. Germline V gene data show CDR1 as SNHLY and CDR2 as FYNGKV (reference sequence). V lost 0 bases and J 7 bases, leaving 6 bases between the germline ends. The CDR3 bases that were read are TGTGCCAGCAGCTTAGCGAAAGGAGAAGTCTTC. Translation gives CASSLAKGEVF. The full CDR3 reads CASSLAKGEVFF.

Worth noting for this clone: Mouse germline and gene names are used. This CDR3 reads CASSLALYEQYF. The CDR3 bases that were read are TGTGCCAGCAGCTTAGCTCTCTATGAACAGTAC. The chain is built from TRBV3 and TRBJ2-7; D is ambiguous. The CDR3 end lies 1 residue beyond the end of the read and is filled in from the germline J gene. This CDR3 has 12 amino acids. V dropped 0 bases and J dropped 3 bases, with 3 bases sitting between them. Germline V gene lookup returns CDR1 SNHLY and CDR2 FYNGKV (reference sequence).

This clone rates as large. The germline and genes are mouse ones. The read halts 1 residue ahead of the CDR3 end, with the missing end drawn from the germline J gene. The chain is built from TRBV5 and TRBJ2-7, with no clear D. This CDR3 is 13 amino acids long. The germline gives CDR1 LGHNA, CDR2 YNLKQL (reference sequence). Trimming took off 4 bases at V and 2 bases at J, with 9 bases between the two ends. This CDR3 is CASSLRAAYEQYF. The CDR3 DNA, read in part, is TGTGCCAGCAGCCTCCGAGCAGCCTATGAACAGTAC.

On this clone: Genes and germline come from the mouse. The CDR3 end is not reached by the read, which stops 1 residue before it; the germline J gene fills it in. J is TRBJ2-1 and V is TRBV12-2; 9 bases align to TRBD2. This CDR3 spans 14 amino acids. The junction had 2 bases not matched to a gene; V was cut back by 2 bases and J by 4 bases. In germline, CDR1 is SGHLS, CDR2 HYDKME. CDR3 sequence: CASSPGTGYAEQFF. The sequenced part of the CDR3 DNA is TGTGCCAGCTCTCCCGGGACTGGGTATGCTGAGCAGTTC.

In this sample, this clone turned up a few times. Each gene name is a mouse one. The sequenced CDR3 bases are TGTGCCAGCAGTCTGAGGGGCTTCTCCTATGAACAGTAC. Its protein is CASSLRGFSYEQY. The full CDR3 sequence reads CASSLRGFSYEQYF. The rearrangement uses TRBV26 and TRBJ2-7; D possibly uses TRBD1 or TRBD2 (5 bases each). The read stops 1 residue short of the end of the CDR3; the missing end is completed from the germline J gene. Germline CDR1 reads KGHPV; CDR2 reads FQNQEV (reference sequence). V was clipped by 2 bases and J by 0 bases, with 8 bases between them. The CDR3 sequence is 14 residues long.

Turning to this clone: Each gene name is a mouse one. Read sequence stops 1 residue before the CDR3 end, and the germline J gene provides the missing end. This sequence joins TRBV24 and TRBJ2-3; tentative D call: TRBD1 (6 bases). V was pared by 4 bases and J by 0 bases, with 11 bases between. The CDR3 extends over 15 amino acids. Looked up from germline, CDR1 is KGHTA and CDR2 is FRNEEI. The covered CDR3 bases are TGTGCCAGCAGTCCCGGGACATCTAGTGCAGAAACGCTGTAT. Translating gives CASSPGTSSAETLY. The whole CDR3 is CASSPGTSSAETLYF.

This clone was detected a few times. Gene names refer to mouse genes. The CDR3 end falls 1 residue outside the read, so it is completed with the germline J gene. The chain uses TRBV20 and TRBJ2-4; 11 bases line up with TRBD2. The CDR3 is made up of 13 amino acids. Trimming at V came to 6 bases and at J to 5 bases, leaving 4 bases not matched to a gene. Germline values: CDR1 GFQATS, CDR2 STVNSAI. The CDR3 spells CGATDWGGNTLYF. CDR3 DNA (partial): TGTGGTGCAACCGACTGGGGGGGAAACACCTTGTAC. Full variable domain (rest looked up from reference TRBV20 and TRBJ2-4): GALVYQYPRRTICKSGTSMRMECQAVGFQATSVAWYRQSPQKTFELIALSTVNSAIKYEQNFTQEKFPISHPNLSFSSMTVLNAYLEDRGLYLCGATDWGGNTLYFGAGTRLSVL.

As for this clone: Mouse names are used for the genes. The DNA ends 1 residue before the CDR3 does, and the rest of the CDR3 is filled in from the germline J gene. The chain recombines TRBV12-2 with TRBJ2-5, with TRBD2 matching 10 bases. Germline trimming cut 0 bases from V and 6 bases from J; bases unmatched to any gene: 5. The CDR3 loop spans 15 amino acids. Looked up from germline, CDR1 is SGHLS and CDR2 is HYDKME. The CDR3: CASSLSGGARDTQYF. Incomplete CDR3 DNA: TGTGCCAGCTCTCTCTCTGGGGGGGCGCGGGACACCCAGTAC.

By its share, this clone is medium-sized. The germline and genes are mouse ones. The missing CDR3 end, 1 residue past where the read stops, is filled in from the germline J gene. The chain joins TRBV5 to TRBJ2-2, with D uncertain. Germline V lookup: CDR1 LGHNA, CDR2 YNLKQL (reference sequence). V was pared by 2 bases and J by 1 base, with 14 bases between. The CDR3 covers 17 residues. CDR3 DNA, as far as it was read: TGTGCCAGCAGCCAAAGCTTTGGGCTGTTAAACACCGGGCAGCTCTAC. This encodes CASSQSFGLLNTGQLY. The complete CDR3 protein is CASSQSFGLLNTGQLYF.

To note about this clone: All gene names here are mouse names. The DNA ends 1 residue before the CDR3 does, and the rest of the CDR3 is filled in from the germline J gene. This sequence joins TRBV5 and TRBJ2-3; TRBD2 matches 14 bases. CDR3 length: 18 amino acids. J lost 0 bases, V lost 4 bases, and 6 bases had no gene match. Germline V gene lookup returns CDR1 LGHNA and CDR2 YNLKQL (reference sequence). The CDR3: CASSPRDWGGGSAETLYF. Incomplete CDR3 DNA: TGTGCCAGCAGCCCCCGGGACTGGGGGGGCGGGAGTGCAGAAACGCTGTAT.